The rows below give T cell receptor beta chains drawn from one sample of a study of blood T cell repertoires in COVID-19. TCRdb's table, derived via immunoSEQ multiplex PCR, lists solely in-frame clones and lacks some. The table has about 140,000 clones, 76% seen once. Sample: peripheral blood. All receptors come from a woman aged 80 or over with active or convalescent COVID-19. CDR3s include the opening cysteine and the closing phenylalanine or tryptophan. The order of the fields is V gene, clone size, J gene, D gene, CDR3 DNA, CDR3 protein. A D gene is named only where the DNA matches it firmly. The size of a clone is reported for some rows only, either as once, few or many, or as a class for expanded clones.

V gene: TRBV27
clone size: -
J gene: TRBJ2-7
D gene: -
CDR3 DNA: TGTGCCAGCAGCCACGGAGCGAACTACGAGCAGTACTTC
CDR3 protein: CASSHGANYEQYF

V gene: TRBV2
clone size: few
J gene: TRBJ1-2
D gene: -
CDR3 DNA: TGTGCCAGCAGTGAAGTGGTGGGGGCGGGTGGCTACACCTTC
CDR3 protein: CASSEVVGAGGYTF

V gene: TRBV18
clone size: -
J gene: TRBJ1-1
D gene: -
CDR3 DNA: TGTGCCAGCTCACCAAGTTTCAGGGGGAACACTGAAGCTTTCTTT
CDR3 protein: CASSPSFRGNTEAFF

V gene: TRBV9
clone size: -
J gene: TRBJ2-1
D gene: -
CDR3 DNA: TGTGCCAGCAGCGTAGGGGGCGGGGCGTACAATGAGCAGTTCTTC
CDR3 protein: CASSVGGGAYNEQFF

V gene: TRBV7-2
clone size: once
J gene: TRBJ1-1
D gene: TRBD1
CDR3 DNA: TGTGCCAGCAGCTTAGGAACAGGGGTGAACACTGAAGCTTTCTTT
CDR3 protein: CASSLGTGVNTEAFF

V gene: TRBV3-1/TRBV3-2
clone size: -
J gene: TRBJ1-6
D gene: TRBD1
CDR3 DNA: TGTGCCAGCAGCCCAGGGACAGGGGGTAATTCACCCCTCCACTTT
CDR3 protein: CASSPGTGGNSPLHF

V gene: TRBV4-1
clone size: few
J gene: TRBJ1-5
D gene: TRBD1
CDR3 DNA: TGCGCCCGATCCGGGACAGGAGTTATCTGGGGGAATCAGCCCCAGCATTTT
CDR3 protein: CARSGTGVIWGNQPQHF

V gene: TRBV18
clone size: once
J gene: TRBJ1-3
D gene: -
CDR3 DNA: TGTGCCAGCTCACCGGAGAACCTATCTGGAAACACCATATATTTT
CDR3 protein: CASSPENLSGNTIYF

V gene: TRBV18
clone size: few
J gene: TRBJ2-7
D gene: TRBD2
CDR3 DNA: TGTGCCAGCTCACAGCCTAGCGGGGGGACCTACGAGCAGTACTTC
CDR3 protein: CASSQPSGGTYEQYF

V gene: TRBV7-6
clone size: -
J gene: TRBJ2-1
D gene: TRBD2
CDR3 DNA: TGTGCCAGCAGCCCCGAGACTAGCGGGGGGGCCTTTGAGCAGTTCTTC
CDR3 protein: CASSPETSGGAFEQFF

V gene: TRBV7-8
clone size: -
J gene: TRBJ1-3
D gene: -
CDR3 DNA: TGTGCCAGCAGCCTCCGGACAAATGGAAACACCATATATTTT
CDR3 protein: CASSLRTNGNTIYF

V gene: TRBV13
clone size: -
J gene: TRBJ1-6
D gene: TRBD1
CDR3 DNA: TGTGCCAGCAGCTTAACAGGGGGCTATAATTCACCCCTCCACTTT
CDR3 protein: CASSLTGGYNSPLHF

V gene: TRBV6-2/TRBV6-3
clone size: -
J gene: TRBJ2-2
D gene: -
CDR3 DNA: TGTGCCAGCAGTTACCGCCCCTTCAGGGCAACCGGGGAGCTGTTTTTT
CDR3 protein: CASSYRPFRATGELFF

V gene: TRBV6-5
clone size: -
J gene: TRBJ1-5
D gene: -
CDR3 DNA: TGTGCCAGCAGGCTCGGGGTGAGTCAGCCCCAGCATTTT
CDR3 protein: CASRLGVSQPQHF

V gene: TRBV20-1
clone size: -
J gene: TRBJ2-5
D gene: -
CDR3 DNA: TGCAGTGCTAGTACTCTGGCCGGGGACCAAGAGACCCAGTACTTC
CDR3 protein: CSASTLAGDQETQYF

V gene: TRBV11-2
clone size: few
J gene: TRBJ1-5
D gene: TRBD1
CDR3 DNA: TGTGCCAGCAGCTTAGACGCGACAGGGGGCCAGCCCCAGCATTTT
CDR3 protein: CASSLDATGGQPQHF

V gene: TRBV2
clone size: -
J gene: TRBJ2-7
D gene: TRBD2
CDR3 DNA: TGTGCCAGCAGGGGAGGTCGGAGCGGGAGCTCCTACGAGCAGTACTTC
CDR3 protein: CASRGGRSGSSYEQYF

V gene: TRBV30
clone size: -
J gene: TRBJ1-5
D gene: -
CDR3 DNA: TGTGCCTGGAGTGTTTTAGGGGGACAATATAGCAATCAGCCCCAGCATTTT
CDR3 protein: CAWSVLGGQYSNQPQHF

V gene: TRBV7-9
clone size: many
J gene: TRBJ1-2
D gene: -
CDR3 DNA: TGTGCCAGCAGTTCGACAGGAGAAGTTCATGGCTACACCTTC
CDR3 protein: CASSSTGEVHGYTF

V gene: TRBV14
clone size: -
J gene: TRBJ1-6
D gene: -
CDR3 DNA: TGTGCCAGCAGCCAAGATCTCGGTGGTTCACCCCTCCACTTT
CDR3 protein: CASSQDLGGSPLHF

V gene: TRBV7-9
clone size: -
J gene: TRBJ1-4
D gene: -
CDR3 DNA: TGTGCCAGCAGCTTAGTCGCCATCGGCAGAGGCAATGAAAAACTGTTTTTT
CDR3 protein: CASSLVAIGRGNEKLFF

V gene: TRBV7-9
clone size: -
J gene: TRBJ2-7
D gene: -
CDR3 DNA: TGTGCCAGCAGCGGCGGACAGTCCTACGAGCAGTACTTC
CDR3 protein: CASSGGQSYEQYF

V gene: TRBV5-4
clone size: -
J gene: TRBJ1-1
D gene: -
CDR3 DNA: TGTGCCAGCAGCTCAGGGGAAACTATGAACACTGAAGCTTTCTTT
CDR3 protein: CASSSGETMNTEAFF

V gene: TRBV9
clone size: -
J gene: TRBJ2-7
D gene: -
CDR3 DNA: TGTGCCAGCAGCGTAGAAATTAGCTCCTACGAGCAGTACTTC
CDR3 protein: CASSVEISSYEQYF

V gene: TRBV18
clone size: -
J gene: TRBJ2-7
D gene: -
CDR3 DNA: TGTGCCAGCTCACCACTGGACACCACCTACGAGCAGTACTTC
CDR3 protein: CASSPLDTTYEQYF

V gene: TRBV29-1
clone size: -
J gene: TRBJ2-3
D gene: -
CDR3 DNA: TGCAGCGTTGAGCGGGCAGCTACCTCAGATACGCAGTATTTT
CDR3 protein: CSVERAATSDTQYF

V gene: TRBV7-2
clone size: once
J gene: TRBJ2-1
D gene: -
CDR3 DNA: TGTGCCAGCAGCTTTCAAGCAGGGCAGTTCTTC
CDR3 protein: CASSFQAGQFF

V gene: TRBV3-1/TRBV3-2
clone size: -
J gene: TRBJ1-1
D gene: -
CDR3 DNA: TGTGCCAGCAGCCCATTACAGGGAACTGAAGCTTTCTTT
CDR3 protein: CASSPLQGTEAFF

V gene: TRBV21-1
clone size: -
J gene: TRBJ1-2
D gene: -
CDR3 DNA: TGTGCCATAAAGAAGGAGCCTCCCAAACCTCCTGGCTACACCTTC
CDR3 protein: CAIKKEPPKPPGYTF

V gene: TRBV18
clone size: -
J gene: TRBJ1-4
D gene: -
CDR3 DNA: TGTGCCAGCTCCCCATCGGTCAGCACGGGGGAAAAACTGTTTTTT
CDR3 protein: CASSPSVSTGEKLFF